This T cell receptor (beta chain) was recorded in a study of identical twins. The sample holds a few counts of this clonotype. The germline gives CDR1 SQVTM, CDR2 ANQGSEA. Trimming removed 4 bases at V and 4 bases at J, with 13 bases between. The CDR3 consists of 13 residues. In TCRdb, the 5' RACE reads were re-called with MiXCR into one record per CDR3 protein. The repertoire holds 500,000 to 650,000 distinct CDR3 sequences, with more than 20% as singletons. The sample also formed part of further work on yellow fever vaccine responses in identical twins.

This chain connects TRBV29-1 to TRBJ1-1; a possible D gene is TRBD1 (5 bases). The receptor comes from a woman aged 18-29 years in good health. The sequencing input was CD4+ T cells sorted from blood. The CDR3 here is CSVVVGRATEAFF. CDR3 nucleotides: TGCAGCGTTGTGGTGGGGCGGGCCACTGAAGCTTTCTTT.